The next 23 T cell receptor beta chains were all read from a single sample in a study of response to subunit inactivated influenza vaccine. Each CDR3 protein gets one entry after TCRdb re-called the RT-PCR reads with MiXCR. The top ten hold 10% to 15% of the sample, which has hundreds of thousands of distinct CDR3 sequences, less than 8% seen once. The material sequenced was PBMCs from blood, taken about 24 months after vaccination. These receptors all stem from a man aged 50-75 years who received an inactivated influenza vaccine.

This clonotype was seen only a few times. The chain employs TRBV28 and TRBJ2-1; 12 bases map to TRBD1. Germline V gives CDR1 MDHEN, CDR2 SYDVKM. The ends lost 3 bases at V and 9 bases at J; junction bases unmatched: 6. This CDR3 has 15 residues. The CDR3 here is CASSLVGTGGSEQFF. CDR3 in DNA: TGTGCCAGCAGTTTGGTCGGGACAGGGGGCAGTGAGCAGTTCTTC.

This clonotype was seen repeatedly, ten times or more. The V call is TRBV12-3 or TRBV12-4, the J call TRBJ2-3; D unresolved. The length of the CDR3 is 14 residues. V was shortened by 6 bases and J by 0 bases, with 10 bases between the two germline ends. For the CDR3, the DNA is TGTGCCAGCAGGGATTCTTTTAGCACAGATACGCAGTATTTT. This gives the protein CASRDSFSTDTQYF.

This clonotype was counted ten times or more. The rearrangement links TRBV30 to TRBJ1-5, with D unclear. The germline V gene encodes CDR1 GTSNPN and CDR2 SVGIG (reference sequence). Trimming took off 1 base at V and 3 bases at J, with 7 bases between the two ends. There are 13 residues in the CDR3. CDR3 nucleotide sequence: TGTGCCTGGAGTGCGGGGAACAATCAGCCCCAGCATTTT. Encoded protein: CAWSAGNNQPQHF.

This clonotype was observed a single time. Since a much larger clone is just one base distant, this may be a read error. The chain couples TRBV20-1 to TRBJ2-5; D call uncertain. The germline V gene has CDR1 DFQATT and CDR2 SNEGSKA (reference sequence). V was clipped by 6 bases and J by 8 bases, with 10 bases between them. The CDR3 sequence is 10 residues long. The CDR3 bases are TGCAGTGCGGGGTTGGACACCCAGTACTTC. Its translation is CSAGLDTQYF.

This clonotype appeared a few times. The chain combines TRBV2 with TRBJ2-7; D gene ambiguous. The V and J ends lost 0 bases and 6 bases respectively, with 18 bases between them. The length of the CDR3 is 16 residues. Germline lookup yields CDR1 SNHLY and CDR2 FYNNEI. CDR3 sequence: CASSEAAVITAGEQYF. The CDR3 DNA reads TGTGCCAGCAGTGAAGCCGCAGTAATTACAGCTGGCGAGCAGTACTTC.

This clonotype appeared a few times. V usage is TRBV5-1 and J usage is TRBJ1-4; 9 nucleotides agree with TRBD1. The J segment lost 4 bases and the V segment lost 5 bases, leaving 12 bases of the junction unmatched. The CDR3 has 17 residues. Germline CDR1 is SGHRS and CDR2 is YFSETQ. Written as DNA, the CDR3 is TGCGCCAGCAGTCCCTCGACCGGGACAGGGTATAATGAAAAACTGTTTTTT. As protein: CASSPSTGTGYNEKLFF. The variable domain in full, with the rest retrieved from reference TRBV5-1 and TRBJ1-4, is KAGVTQTPRYLIKTRGQQVTLSCSPISGHRSVSWYQQTPGQGLQFLFEYFSETQRNKGNFPGRFSGRQFSNSRSEMNVSTLELGDSALYLCASSPSTGTGYNEKLFFGSGTQLSVL.

The gene calls are TRBV4-2 and TRBJ2-2; 7 nucleotides line up with TRBD1. J gave up 1 base and V 0 bases, and 2 bases lay outside the gene matches. This CDR3 region has 16 residues. CDR1 LGHNA and CDR2 YNFKEQ come from the germline V gene. The CDR3 protein is CASSQDAGGNTGELFF. The CDR3 region has the DNA TGTGCCAGCAGCCAAGATGCAGGGGGGAACACCGGGGAGCTGTTTTTT.

There are a few counts of this clonotype. This chain uses TRBV20-1 with TRBJ2-3; D unclear. Deletions cut 5 bases from V and 0 bases from J, with 18 bases between. CDR1 is DFQATT and CDR2 is SNEGSKA in the germline V gene (reference sequence). This CDR3 spans 16 amino acids. The CDR3 loop reads CSAAPPSRSSTDTQYF. The CDR3 coding sequence is TGCAGTGCTGCCCCTCCTAGTAGGTCCAGCACAGATACGCAGTATTTT.

The V call is TRBV18, the J call TRBJ2-1, with TRBD1 matching over 8 bases. V lost 3 bases to trimming and J lost 0 bases; unmatched junction nucleotides: 13. CDR1 and CDR2 (germline): KGHSH, LQKENI. This CDR3 contains 19 residues. CDR3 sequence (DNA): TGTGCCAGCTCACCTTGGACAGGGTCTGACAGGAGCTCCTACAATGAGCAGTTCTTC. It specifies CASSPWTGSDRSSYNEQFF.

This clonotype was found many times. CDR3 in DNA: TGTGCCAGCAGCTTAACTGGGACTAGCGGGTTTTACAATGAGCAGTTCTTC. Protein product: CASSLTGTSGFYNEQFF. V is TRBV7-9 and J is TRBJ2-1, with 12 bases that match TRBD2. Per the germline V gene, CDR1 is SEHNR and CDR2 is FQNEAQ (reference sequence). This CDR3 has 17 amino acids. With 2 bases clipped from V and 4 bases from J, the junction kept 6 bases outside the gene matches.

The chain carries TRBV7-2 and TRBJ2-5; D assignment may be TRBD1 or TRBD2 (5 bases each). The CDR3 is made up of 15 amino acids. Deletions cut 2 bases from V and 4 bases from J, with 14 bases between. Per germline, CDR1 SGHTA and CDR2 FQGNSA. CDR3 bases: TGTGCCAGCAGCTTACCGGGACCCCTCGGAGAGACCCAGTACTTC. This sequence encodes CASSLPGPLGETQYF.

This clonotype showed up many times. The chain recombines TRBV5-1 with TRBJ2-5; D is undetermined. Looked up from germline, CDR1 is SGHRS and CDR2 is YFSETQ. V lost 0 bases and J 2 bases, leaving 8 bases between the germline ends. The CDR3 spans 14 residues. The CDR3 reads CASSLESKQETQYF. CDR3 bases: TGCGCCAGCAGCTTGGAGTCAAAACAAGAGACCCAGTACTTC.

This clonotype was counted a few times. The chain links TRBV14 to TRBJ2-7; tentatively, D is TRBD1 or TRBD2 (6 bases each). CDR1 SGHDN and CDR2 FVKESK come from the germline V gene. V lost 5 bases to trimming and J lost 6 bases, with 20 bases between them. The length of the CDR3 is 15 residues. DNA of the CDR3: TGTGCCAGCAGCTGGGCAAGGGGGGCTCTGGGCGAGCAGTACTTC. It is translated as CASSWARGALGEQYF.

This clonotype showed up many times. The rearrangement uses TRBV5-5 and TRBJ2-1; 7 bases line up with TRBD2. The CDR3 is 14 residues long. Looked up from germline, CDR1 is SGHKS and CDR2 is YYEKEE (reference sequence). V gave up 1 base and J gave up 5 bases; unmatched junction bases: 3. Here the CDR3 reads CASSLWTRDNEQFF. CDR3 sequence (DNA): TGTGCCAGCAGCTTGTGGACTAGAGACAATGAGCAGTTCTTC. Combining the CDR3 with reference TRBV5-5 and TRBJ2-1 gives the whole variable domain DAGVTQSPTHLIKTRGQQVTLRCSPISGHKSVSWYQQVLGQGPQFIFQYYEKEERGRGNFPDRFSARQFPNYSSELNVNALLLGDSALYLCASSLWTRDNEQFFGPGTRLTVL.

This clonotype was detected ten times or more. The chain couples TRBV28 to TRBJ1-4; D not certain. V was trimmed by 3 bases and J by 8 bases, leaving 7 bases between them. The CDR3 covers 12 residues. Germline V gives CDR1 MDHEN, CDR2 SYDVKM. The CDR3 DNA reads as TGTGCCAGCAGTTTCCGAGGGGAAAAACTGTTTTTT. Translation: CASSFRGEKLFF.

The chain combines TRBV5-1 with TRBJ2-5; D assignment may be TRBD1 or TRBD2 (5 bases each). Germline V gene sequence: CDR1 SGHRS, CDR2 YFSETQ. The CDR3 extends over 14 amino acids. The germline V and J ends were trimmed by 0 bases and 5 bases, with 11 bases remaining between them. Here the CDR3 reads CASSLDGTSETQYF. As DNA, the CDR3 is TGCGCCAGCAGCTTGGACGGGACCTCGGAGACCCAGTACTTC.

The chain couples TRBV18 to TRBJ2-5, with D unclear. Germline V lookup: CDR1 KGHSH, CDR2 LQKENI. The CDR3 has 14 residues. Between the trimmed V and J ends, which lost 2 bases and 7 bases, there was a span of 14 bases. CDR3 in amino acids: CASSPEPGRATQYF. The CDR3 nucleotides are TGTGCCAGCTCACCAGAACCGGGCCGGGCGACCCAGTACTTC.

This clonotype appeared a few times. The rearrangement joins TRBV11-2 to TRBJ1-4; D gene unclear. V was pared by 5 bases and J by 2 bases, with 9 bases between. CDR3 length: 14 amino acids. Germline-derived CDR1 and CDR2 are SGHAT and FQNNGV. The CDR3 spells CASSHVRTNEKLFF. DNA of the CDR3: TGTGCCAGCAGCCATGTTCGGACTAATGAAAAACTGTTTTTT.

The gene calls are TRBV6-5 and TRBJ1-5; D is undetermined. V was shortened by 4 bases and J by 5 bases, with 9 bases between the two germline ends. Germline V gene sequence: CDR1 MNHEY, CDR2 SVGAGI. The CDR3 sequence is 13 residues long. CDR3: CASSSRFDQPQHF. The CDR3 bases are TGTGCCAGCAGTTCCCGGTTTGATCAGCCCCAGCATTTT.

The V and J genes are TRBV9 and TRBJ2-1; D remains unclear. The CDR3 covers 13 residues. V gave up 4 bases and J gave up 3 bases, with 8 bases separating them. The V gene's germline CDR1 is SGDLS and CDR2 YYNGEE. CDR3 bases: TGTGCCAGCAGCCCAGCGAACTACAATGAGCAGTTCTTC. Protein product: CASSPANYNEQFF.

The J gene is TRBJ2-5, the V gene TRBV20-1, with TRBD1 identical over 7 bases. V shed 3 bases and J 5 bases; nucleotides not matched to a gene: 3. The CDR3 contains 12 residues. CDR1 and CDR2 (germline): DFQATT, SNEGSKA (reference sequence). The CDR3 protein is CSASDRDETQYF. CDR3 sequence (DNA): TGCAGTGCTAGCGACAGGGATGAGACCCAGTACTTC.

V and J are TRBV4-1 and TRBJ1-2; the D gene is possibly TRBD1 (5 bases). With 2 bases removed from V and 8 bases from J, the gap between germline ends came to 12 bases. The CDR3 sequence is 13 residues long. Germline V gene sequence: CDR1 MGHRA, CDR2 YSYEKL. The CDR3, as DNA: TGCGCCAGCAGCCAACAGGGAAGGAGCGGCTACACCTTC. Translation: CASSQQGRSGYTF.

The rearrangement joins TRBV4-3 to TRBJ1-6; D uncertain. Germline V lookup: CDR1 LGHNA, CDR2 YSLEER. Trimming took off 6 bases at V and 5 bases at J, with 8 bases between the two ends. The CDR3 is 13 residues long. CDR3 sequence: CASSMRNNSPLHF. The CDR3, as DNA: TGCGCCAGCAGTATGAGAAATAATTCACCCCTCCACTTT.